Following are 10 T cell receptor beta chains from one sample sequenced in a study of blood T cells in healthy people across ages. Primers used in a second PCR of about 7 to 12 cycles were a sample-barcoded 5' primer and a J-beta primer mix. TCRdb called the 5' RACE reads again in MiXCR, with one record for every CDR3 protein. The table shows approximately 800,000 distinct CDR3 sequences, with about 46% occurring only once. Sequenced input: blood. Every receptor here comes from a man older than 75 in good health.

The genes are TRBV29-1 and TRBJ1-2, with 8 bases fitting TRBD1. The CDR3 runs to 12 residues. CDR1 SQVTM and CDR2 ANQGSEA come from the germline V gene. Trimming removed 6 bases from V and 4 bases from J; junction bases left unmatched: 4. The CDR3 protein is CSVDRGAYGYTF. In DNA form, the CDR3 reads TGCAGCGTCGACAGGGGAGCCTATGGCTACACCTTC.

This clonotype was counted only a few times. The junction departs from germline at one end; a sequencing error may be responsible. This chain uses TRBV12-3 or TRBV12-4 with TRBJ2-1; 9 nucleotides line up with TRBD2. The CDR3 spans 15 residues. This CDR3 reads CAGRLNAGGGNEQFF. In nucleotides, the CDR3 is TGTGCCGGCAGATTAAATGCGGGAGGGGGCAATGAGCAGTTCTTC.

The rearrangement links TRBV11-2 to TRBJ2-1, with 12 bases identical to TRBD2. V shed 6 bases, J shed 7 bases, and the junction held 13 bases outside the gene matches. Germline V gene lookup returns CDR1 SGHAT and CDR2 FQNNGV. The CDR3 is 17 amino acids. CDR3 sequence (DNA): TGTGCCAGCAGTACCGAGGGTGGACTAGCGGGAAAAAATGAGCAGTTCTTC. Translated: CASSTEGGLAGKNEQFF.

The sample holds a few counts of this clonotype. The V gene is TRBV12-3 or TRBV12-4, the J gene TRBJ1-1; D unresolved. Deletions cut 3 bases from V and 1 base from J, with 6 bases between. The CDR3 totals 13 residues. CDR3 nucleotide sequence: TGTGCCAGCAGTTTCCAGGCGAACACTGAAGCTTTCTTT. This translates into CASSFQANTEAFF.

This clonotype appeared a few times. The CDR3 spells CASRQTGERQPQHF. The CDR3 DNA reads as TGTGCCAGCAGGCAGACAGGGGAACGCCAGCCCCAGCATTTT. The chain links TRBV6-2 or TRBV6-3 to TRBJ1-5, with 8 nucleotides matching TRBD1. The V gene's germline CDR1 is MNHEY and CDR2 SVGEGT. The CDR3 length is 14 residues. J gave up 7 bases and V 6 bases, and 8 bases lay outside the gene matches.

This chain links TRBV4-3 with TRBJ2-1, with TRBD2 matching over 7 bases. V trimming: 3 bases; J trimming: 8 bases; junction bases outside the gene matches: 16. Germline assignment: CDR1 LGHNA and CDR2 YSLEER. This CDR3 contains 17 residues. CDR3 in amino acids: CASSQVSGGGMGDEQFF. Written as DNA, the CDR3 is TGCGCCAGCAGCCAGGTCTCTGGGGGGGGAATGGGCGATGAGCAGTTCTTC.

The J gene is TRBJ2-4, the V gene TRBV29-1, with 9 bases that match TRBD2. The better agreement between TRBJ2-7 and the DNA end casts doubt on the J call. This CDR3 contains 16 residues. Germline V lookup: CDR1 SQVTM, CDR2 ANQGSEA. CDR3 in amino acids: CSVQGLLAGASDEQYF. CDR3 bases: TGCAGCGTTCAGGGGTTGTTAGCGGGGGCCTCGGACGAGCAGTACTTC.

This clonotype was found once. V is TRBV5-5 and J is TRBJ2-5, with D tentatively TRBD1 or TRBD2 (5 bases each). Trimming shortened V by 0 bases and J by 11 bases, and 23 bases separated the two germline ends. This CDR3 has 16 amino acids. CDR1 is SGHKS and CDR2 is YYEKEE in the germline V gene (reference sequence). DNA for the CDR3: TGTGCCAGCAGCTTGGCCTCCTTTGGGACCGGCAATGAGCAGTACTTC. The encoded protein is CASSLASFGTGNEQYF.

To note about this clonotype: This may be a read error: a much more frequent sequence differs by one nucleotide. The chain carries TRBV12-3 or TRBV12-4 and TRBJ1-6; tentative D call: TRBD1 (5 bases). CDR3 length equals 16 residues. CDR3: CASSLTGRTYNSPPHF. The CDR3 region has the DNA TGTGCCAGCAGTTTAACGGGGCGAACCTATAATTCACCCCCCCACTTT.

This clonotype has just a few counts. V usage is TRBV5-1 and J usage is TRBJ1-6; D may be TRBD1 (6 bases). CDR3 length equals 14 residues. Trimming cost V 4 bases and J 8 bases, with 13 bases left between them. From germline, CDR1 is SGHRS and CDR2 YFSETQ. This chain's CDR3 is CASSLRDKDSPLHF. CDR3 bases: TGCGCCAGCAGCCTTCGGGACAAAGATTCACCCCTCCACTTT. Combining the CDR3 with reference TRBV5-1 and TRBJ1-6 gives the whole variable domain KAGVTQTPRYLIKTRGQQVTLSCSPISGHRSVSWYQQTPGQGLQFLFEYFSETQRNKGNFPGRFSGRQFSNSRSEMNVSTLELGDSALYLCASSLRDKDSPLHFGNGTRLTVT.